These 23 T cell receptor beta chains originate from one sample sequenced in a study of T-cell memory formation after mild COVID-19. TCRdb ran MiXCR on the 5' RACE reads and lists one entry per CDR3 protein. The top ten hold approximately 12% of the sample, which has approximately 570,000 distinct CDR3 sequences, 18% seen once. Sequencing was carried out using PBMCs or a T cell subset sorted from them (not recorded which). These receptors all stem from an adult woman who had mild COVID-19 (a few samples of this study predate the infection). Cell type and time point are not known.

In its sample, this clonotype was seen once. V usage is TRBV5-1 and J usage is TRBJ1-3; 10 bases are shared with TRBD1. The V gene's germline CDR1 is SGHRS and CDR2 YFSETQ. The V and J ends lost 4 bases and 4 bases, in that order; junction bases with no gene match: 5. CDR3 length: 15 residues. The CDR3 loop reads CASSPTGGAGNTIYF. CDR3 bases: TGCGCCAGCAGCCCGACAGGGGGCGCCGGAAACACCATATATTTT. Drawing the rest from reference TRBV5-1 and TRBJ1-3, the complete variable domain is KAGVTQTPRYLIKTRGQQVTLSCSPISGHRSVSWYQQTPGQGLQFLFEYFSETQRNKGNFPGRFSGRQFSNSRSEMNVSTLELGDSALYLCASSPTGGAGNTIYFGEGSWLTVV.

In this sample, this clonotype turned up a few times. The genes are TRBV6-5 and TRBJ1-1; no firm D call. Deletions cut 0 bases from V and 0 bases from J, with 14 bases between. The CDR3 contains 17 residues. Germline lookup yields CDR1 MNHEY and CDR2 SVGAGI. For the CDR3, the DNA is TGTGCCAGCAGTTACTCTGTTGGTGAGGGTTTGAACACTGAAGCTTTCTTT. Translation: CASSYSVGEGLNTEAFF.

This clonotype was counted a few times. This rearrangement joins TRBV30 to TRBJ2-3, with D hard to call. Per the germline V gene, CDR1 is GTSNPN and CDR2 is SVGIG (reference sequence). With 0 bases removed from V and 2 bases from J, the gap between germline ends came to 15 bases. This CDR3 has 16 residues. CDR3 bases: TGTGCCTGGAGTGTAGGGTATCTTGGGAACACAGATACGCAGTATTTT. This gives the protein CAWSVGYLGNTDTQYF.

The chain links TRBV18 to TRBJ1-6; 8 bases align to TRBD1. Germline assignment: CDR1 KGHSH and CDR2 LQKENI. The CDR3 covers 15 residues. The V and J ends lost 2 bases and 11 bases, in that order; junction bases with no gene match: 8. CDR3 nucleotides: TGTGCCAGCTCACCAGGACAGGGTTCGGGAGCACCCCTCCACTTT. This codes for CASSPGQGSGAPLHF.

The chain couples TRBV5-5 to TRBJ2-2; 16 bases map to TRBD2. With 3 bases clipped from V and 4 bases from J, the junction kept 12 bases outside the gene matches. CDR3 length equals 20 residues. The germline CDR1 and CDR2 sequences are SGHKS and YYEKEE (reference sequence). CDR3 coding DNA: TGTGCCAGCAGCTACGCGACGGGACTAGCGGGGGGGCCTAGCACCGGGGAGCTGTTTTTT. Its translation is CASSYATGLAGGPSTGELFF.

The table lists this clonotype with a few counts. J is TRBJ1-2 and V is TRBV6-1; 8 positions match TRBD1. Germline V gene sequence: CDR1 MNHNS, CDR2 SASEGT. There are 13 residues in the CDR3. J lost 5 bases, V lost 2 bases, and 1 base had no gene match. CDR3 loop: CASSEQGAYGYTF. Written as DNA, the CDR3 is TGTGCCAGCAGTGAACAGGGGGCATATGGCTACACCTTC.

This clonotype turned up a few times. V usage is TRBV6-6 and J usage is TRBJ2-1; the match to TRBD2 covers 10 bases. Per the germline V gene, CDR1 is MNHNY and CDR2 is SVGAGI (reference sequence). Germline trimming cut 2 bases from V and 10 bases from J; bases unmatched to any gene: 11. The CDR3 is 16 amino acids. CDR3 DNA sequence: TGTGCCAGCAGTTACCTCACTAGCGGGGCGGGCGGCGAGCAGTTCTTC. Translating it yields CASSYLTSGAGGEQFF.

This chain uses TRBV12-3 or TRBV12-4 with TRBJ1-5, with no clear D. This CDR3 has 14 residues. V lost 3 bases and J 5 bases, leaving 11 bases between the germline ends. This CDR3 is CASSLPISDQPQHF. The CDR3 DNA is TGTGCCAGCAGTTTGCCAATATCAGATCAGCCCCAGCATTTT.

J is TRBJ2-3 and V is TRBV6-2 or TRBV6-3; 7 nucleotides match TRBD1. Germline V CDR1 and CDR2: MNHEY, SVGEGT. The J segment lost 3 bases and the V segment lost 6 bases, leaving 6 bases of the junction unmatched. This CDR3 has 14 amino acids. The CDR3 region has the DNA TGTGCCAGCAGGAAGACAGGGAGAACAGATACGCAGTATTTT. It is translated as CASRKTGRTDTQYF.

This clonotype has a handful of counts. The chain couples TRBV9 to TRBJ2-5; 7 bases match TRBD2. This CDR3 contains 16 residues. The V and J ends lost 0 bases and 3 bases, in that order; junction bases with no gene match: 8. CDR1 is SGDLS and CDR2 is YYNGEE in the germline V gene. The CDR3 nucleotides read TGTGCCAGCAGCGTAGCCGGGGGGTCGAAGGAAGAGACCCAGTACTTC. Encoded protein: CASSVAGGSKEETQYF.

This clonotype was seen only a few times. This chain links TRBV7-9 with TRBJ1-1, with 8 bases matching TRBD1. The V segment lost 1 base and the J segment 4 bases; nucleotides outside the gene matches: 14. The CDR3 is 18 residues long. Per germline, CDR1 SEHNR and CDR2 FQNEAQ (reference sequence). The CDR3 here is CASSLVGQGILGSTEAFF. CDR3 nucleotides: TGTGCCAGCAGCTTAGTAGGACAGGGTATTTTAGGGAGCACTGAAGCTTTCTTT.

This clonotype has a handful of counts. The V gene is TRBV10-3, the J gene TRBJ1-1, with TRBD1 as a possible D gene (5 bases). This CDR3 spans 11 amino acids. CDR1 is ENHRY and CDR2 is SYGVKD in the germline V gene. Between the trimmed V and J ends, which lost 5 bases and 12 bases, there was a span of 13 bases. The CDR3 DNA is TGTGCCATCAGTCGAACAGGAGAGACTTTCTTT. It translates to CAISRTGETFF.

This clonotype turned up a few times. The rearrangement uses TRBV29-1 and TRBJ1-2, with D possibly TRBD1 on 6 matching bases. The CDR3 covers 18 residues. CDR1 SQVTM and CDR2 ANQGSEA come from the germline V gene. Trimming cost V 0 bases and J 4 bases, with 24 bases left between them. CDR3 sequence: CSVEETGVTGIRAYGYTF. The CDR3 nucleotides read TGCAGCGTTGAAGAAACTGGCGTCACAGGGATCAGGGCCTATGGCTACACCTTC.

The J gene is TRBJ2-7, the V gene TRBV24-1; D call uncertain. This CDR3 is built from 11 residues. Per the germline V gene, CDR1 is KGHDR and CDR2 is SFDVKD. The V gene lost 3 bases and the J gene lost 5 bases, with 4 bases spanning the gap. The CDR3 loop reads CATSDGHEQYF. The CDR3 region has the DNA TGTGCCACCAGTGATGGGCACGAGCAGTACTTC.

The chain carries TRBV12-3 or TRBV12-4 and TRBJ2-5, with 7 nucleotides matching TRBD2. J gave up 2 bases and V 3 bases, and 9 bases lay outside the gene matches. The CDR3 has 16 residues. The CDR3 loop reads CASSLLRGGRQETQYF. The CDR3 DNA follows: TGTGCCAGCAGTTTGCTTCGCGGGGGACGTCAAGAGACCCAGTACTTC.

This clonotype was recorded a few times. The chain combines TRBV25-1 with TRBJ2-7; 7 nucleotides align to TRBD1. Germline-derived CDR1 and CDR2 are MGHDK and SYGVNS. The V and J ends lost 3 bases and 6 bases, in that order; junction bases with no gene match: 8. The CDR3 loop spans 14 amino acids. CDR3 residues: CASSEDRPPAEQYF. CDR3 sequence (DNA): TGTGCCAGCAGTGAGGACAGGCCGCCCGCCGAGCAGTACTTC.

CDR3 residues: CASSLVISTNTGELFF. CDR3 in DNA: TGCGCCAGCAGCTTGGTTATCAGTACGAACACCGGGGAGCTGTTTTTT. V gene TRBV5-1 combines with J gene TRBJ2-2; D is uncertain. Per germline, CDR1 SGHRS and CDR2 YFSETQ. The CDR3 runs 16 residues. V gave up 0 bases and J gave up 0 bases, with 9 bases separating them.

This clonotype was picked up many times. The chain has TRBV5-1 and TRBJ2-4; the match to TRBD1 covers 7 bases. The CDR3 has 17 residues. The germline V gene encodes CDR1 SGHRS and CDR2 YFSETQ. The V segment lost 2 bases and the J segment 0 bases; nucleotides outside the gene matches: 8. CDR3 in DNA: TGCGCCAGCAGCTTCGGGACAGAACTTTTAGCCAAAAACATTCAGTACTTC. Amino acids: CASSFGTELLAKNIQYF.

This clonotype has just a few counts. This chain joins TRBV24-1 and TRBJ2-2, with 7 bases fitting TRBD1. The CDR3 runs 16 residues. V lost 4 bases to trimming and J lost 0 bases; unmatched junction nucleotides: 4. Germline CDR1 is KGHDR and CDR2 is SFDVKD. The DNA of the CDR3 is TGTGCCACCAGTGACTGGACAGGCGCGAACACCGGGGAGCTGTTTTTT. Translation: CATSDWTGANTGELFF.

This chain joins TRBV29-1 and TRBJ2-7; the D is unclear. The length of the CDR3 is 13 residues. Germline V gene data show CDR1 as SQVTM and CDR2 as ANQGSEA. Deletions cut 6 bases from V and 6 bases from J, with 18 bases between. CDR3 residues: CSVLRLGVPEQYF. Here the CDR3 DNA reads TGCAGCGTCCTGAGGCTTGGGGTTCCCGAGCAGTACTTC.

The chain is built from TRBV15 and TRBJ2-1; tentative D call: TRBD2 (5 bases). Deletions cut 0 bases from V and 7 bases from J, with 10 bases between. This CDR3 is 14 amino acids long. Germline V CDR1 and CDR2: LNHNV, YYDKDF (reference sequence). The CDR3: CATSRDREINEQFF. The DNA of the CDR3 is TGTGCCACCAGCAGAGATCGGGAAATTAATGAGCAGTTCTTC.

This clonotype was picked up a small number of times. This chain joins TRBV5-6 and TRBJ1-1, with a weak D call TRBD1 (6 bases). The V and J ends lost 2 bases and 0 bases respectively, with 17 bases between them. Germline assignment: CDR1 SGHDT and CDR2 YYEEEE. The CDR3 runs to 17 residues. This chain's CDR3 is CASSFPREGDMNTEAFF. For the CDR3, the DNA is TGTGCCAGCAGCTTCCCCAGGGAGGGGGATATGAACACTGAAGCTTTCTTT.

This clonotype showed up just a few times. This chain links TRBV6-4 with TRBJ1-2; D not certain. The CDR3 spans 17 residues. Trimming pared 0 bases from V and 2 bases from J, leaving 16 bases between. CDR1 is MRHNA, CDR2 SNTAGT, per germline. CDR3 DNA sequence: TGTGCCAGCAGTGACTCTGGCAGGACGGGCAAGAACTATGGCTACACCTTC. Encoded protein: CASSDSGRTGKNYGYTF.